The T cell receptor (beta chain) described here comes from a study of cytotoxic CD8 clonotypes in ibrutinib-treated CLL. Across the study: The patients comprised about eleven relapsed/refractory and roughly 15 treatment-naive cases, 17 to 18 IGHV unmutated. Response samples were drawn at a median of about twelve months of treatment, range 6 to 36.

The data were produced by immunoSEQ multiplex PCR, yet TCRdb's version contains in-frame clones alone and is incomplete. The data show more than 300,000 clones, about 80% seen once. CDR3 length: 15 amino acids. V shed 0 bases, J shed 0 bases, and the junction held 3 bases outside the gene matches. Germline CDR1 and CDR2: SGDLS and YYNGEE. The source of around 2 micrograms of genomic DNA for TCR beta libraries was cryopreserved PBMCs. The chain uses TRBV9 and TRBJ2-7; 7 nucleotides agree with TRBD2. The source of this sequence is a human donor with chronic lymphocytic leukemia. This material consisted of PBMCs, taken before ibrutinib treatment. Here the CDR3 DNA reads TGTGCCAGCAGCGTAGATATAGCGGGCTCCTACGAGCAGTACTTC. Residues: CASSVDIAGSYEQYF.